A single T cell receptor beta chain is shown here with its context. This sample is drawn from a study of control samples from healthy donors and cancer patients. Sequenced by immunoSEQ multiplex PCR; TCRdb stores in-frame clones only, minus some. The table lists fewer than 200,000 clones, nearly 90% of them singletons. This clonotype was obtained from a woman in her fifties or sixties in good health. Sequencing was carried out using blood.

The CDR3 DNA reads TGTGCCAGCAGCCAAGGGATATTCTGGGGCTGGACTGAAGCTTTCTTT. Translation gives CASSQGIFWGWTEAFF. This sequence joins TRBV3-1 (or the pseudogene TRBV3-2) and TRBJ1-1, with a weak D call TRBD1 (5 bases). There are 16 residues in the CDR3. The V gene's germline CDR1 is LGHDT and CDR2 YNNKEL (reference sequence). V shed 1 base and J shed 5 bases, with 17 bases lying between them.